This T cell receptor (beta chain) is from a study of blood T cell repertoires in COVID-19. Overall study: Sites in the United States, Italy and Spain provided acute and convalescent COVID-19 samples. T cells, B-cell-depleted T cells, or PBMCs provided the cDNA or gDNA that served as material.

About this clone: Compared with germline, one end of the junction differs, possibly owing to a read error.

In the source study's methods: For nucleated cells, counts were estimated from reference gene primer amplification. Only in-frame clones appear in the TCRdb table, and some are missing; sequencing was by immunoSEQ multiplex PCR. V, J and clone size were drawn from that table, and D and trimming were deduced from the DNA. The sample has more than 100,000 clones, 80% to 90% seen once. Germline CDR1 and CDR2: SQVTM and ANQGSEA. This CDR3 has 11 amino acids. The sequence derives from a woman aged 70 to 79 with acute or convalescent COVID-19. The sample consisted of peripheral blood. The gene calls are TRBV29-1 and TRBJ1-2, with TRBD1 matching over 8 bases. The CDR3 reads CSAEAGGGYTF. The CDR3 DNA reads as TGCAGCGCTGAAGCAGGGGGCGGCTACACCTTC.